The source of this T cell receptor (beta chain) is a study of T cell responses to AZD1222 COVID-19 vaccine. Here immunoSEQ multiplex PCR was the method, and the copy in TCRdb shows in-frame clones only, minus some. Among approximately 180,000 clones listed, just under 90% were seen once. CDR1 and CDR2 from the germline V gene are SGHRS and YFSETQ. V dropped 5 bases and J dropped 11 bases, with 17 bases sitting between them. The CDR3 is 13 residues long. The genes are TRBV5-1 and TRBJ1-5; a weak D match, TRBD1 (5 bases). The source was peripheral blood, collected on day 0 of AZD1222 vaccination. The TCR comes from an adult in good health. The CDR3 here is CASRQDNGGAQHF. The CDR3 DNA sequence: TGCGCCAGCAGACAAGACAACGGGGGGGCCCAGCATTTT.